The following is a T cell receptor beta chain sequence with its context. Antigen: not known. Expressed TCRB transcripts were sequenced after all isolated RNA was converted to cDNA. Some clones are missing from TCRdb's copy, which holds only in-frame ones; the method was immunoSEQ multiplex PCR. The sample has around 340,000 clones, around 8.5% seen once. The sample belongs to a study of beta chain features in type 1 diabetes. Points from the study as a whole: PCR might show a preference for shorter templates, equally across patients and controls. Shorter TCRB CDR3s, moderately but significantly so, marked every one of the four CD4+ subsets in Type 1 diabetes patients.

Sequenced sample: central memory CD4+ T cells from blood. The source of this sequence is a man aged 25 to 45 with type 1 diabetes.

In nucleotides, the CDR3 is TGTGCCAGCAAAAGTTTGGAGTCTAGCGGATCCTACGAGCAGTACTTC. It translates to CASKSLESSGSYEQYF. The genes are TRBV2 and TRBJ2-7; 7 nucleotides line up with TRBD2. Looked up from germline, CDR1 is SNHLY and CDR2 is FYNNEI. V dropped 7 bases and J dropped 1; count of bases not matched to a gene: 13. CDR3 length: 16 residues.